The 5 T cell receptor beta chains given below trace back to one sample, sequenced in a study of cytomegalovirus exposure and HLA in healthy donors. The PCR had 60 Vbeta and 13 Jbeta primers. The protocol was immunoSEQ multiplex PCR, while the TCRdb copy is restricted to in-frame clones and leaves out a portion. Among 150,000 to 200,000 clones listed, around 80% were seen once. Sample: PBMCs. Receptor source: a male donor in good health and CMV-seropositive.

The chain combines TRBV9 with TRBJ2-1, with 9 bases aligning to TRBD2. In germline, CDR1 is SGDLS, CDR2 YYNGEE. J was trimmed by 0 bases and V by 6 bases; bases with no gene match: 4. The CDR3 is 15 amino acids. CDR3: CASTGLASSYNEQFF. CDR3 DNA sequence: TGTGCCAGCACCGGACTAGCGTCCTCCTACAATGAGCAGTTCTTC.

The chain combines TRBV9 with TRBJ2-7, with 11 bases matching TRBD2. The V gene end was trimmed by 0 bases and the J gene end by 2 bases; junction bases not matched to a gene: 4. Germline V gives CDR1 SGDLS, CDR2 YYNGEE. This CDR3 has 16 amino acids. CDR3 bases: TGTGCCAGCAGCGTAGGCTCTAGCGGGGGGACCTACGAGCAGTACTTC. Translated: CASSVGSSGGTYEQYF.

Comment on this clone: This same CDR3 is encoded by further DNA sequences in the sample. The chain uses TRBV19 and TRBJ2-1; 7 nucleotides align to TRBD1. Per the germline V gene, CDR1 is LNHDA and CDR2 is SQIVND (reference sequence). With 3 bases clipped from V and 6 bases from J, the junction kept 2 bases outside the gene matches. This CDR3 contains 13 residues. The CDR3 coding sequence is TGTGCCAGTAGTATCCCAGGGGGCAATGAGCAGTTCTTC. Its translation: CASSIPGGNEQFF.

This chain connects TRBV29-1 to TRBJ2-5, with D perhaps TRBD2 (5 bases). The V gene lost 6 bases and the J gene lost 2 bases, with 25 bases spanning the gap. The length of the CDR3 is 17 residues. Per the germline V gene, CDR1 is SQVTM and CDR2 is ANQGSEA. In nucleotides, the CDR3 is TGCAGCGTCACACCCCCCAGCGACTACTCAAGACAAGAGACCCAGTACTTC. It encodes CSVTPPSDYSRQETQYF.

The chain employs TRBV7-9 and TRBJ2-5, with TRBD2 identical over 8 bases. Gene TRBJ2-7 matches the end of the DNA better, so the J call may be wrong. The CDR3 has 14 amino acids. Looked up from germline, CDR1 is SEHNR and CDR2 is FQNEAQ (reference sequence). For the CDR3, the DNA is TGTGCCAGCAGCTCCTCGGGGGGGTACTACGAGCAGTACTTC. Its translation: CASSSSGGYYEQYF.